One T cell receptor (beta chain) is described in this entry. CDR3 length: 13 residues. CDR1 SGHRS and CDR2 YFSETQ come from the germline V gene. Trimming took off 3 bases at V and 5 bases at J, with 11 bases between the two ends. These data are taken from a study of T-cell memory formation after mild COVID-19. TCRdb processed the 5' RACE reads anew with MiXCR; each CDR3 protein has one entry. The sample holds approximately 250,000 distinct CDR3 sequences, roughly 17% seen once. V usage is TRBV5-1 and J usage is TRBJ2-5; D not resolved. Sequencing was performed on PBMCs or a T cell subset sorted from them (not recorded which). The receptor's source is a man between 18 and 35 years old who had mild COVID-19 (a few samples of this study predate the infection). Cell type and time point are not known. Here the CDR3 reads CASSSDTRETQYF. The CDR3 DNA is TGCGCCAGCAGCTCCGACACCCGGGAGACCCAGTACTTC.